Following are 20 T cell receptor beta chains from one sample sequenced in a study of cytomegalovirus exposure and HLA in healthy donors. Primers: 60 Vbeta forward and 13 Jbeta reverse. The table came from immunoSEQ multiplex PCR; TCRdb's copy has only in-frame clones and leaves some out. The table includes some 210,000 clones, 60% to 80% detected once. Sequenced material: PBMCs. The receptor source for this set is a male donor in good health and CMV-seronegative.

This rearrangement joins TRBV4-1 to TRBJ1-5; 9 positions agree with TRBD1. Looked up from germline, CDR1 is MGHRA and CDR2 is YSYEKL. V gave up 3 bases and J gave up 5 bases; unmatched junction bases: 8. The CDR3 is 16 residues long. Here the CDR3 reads CASSQATGGSDQPQHF. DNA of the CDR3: TGCGCCAGCAGCCAGGCAACAGGGGGCAGTGATCAGCCCCAGCATTTT.

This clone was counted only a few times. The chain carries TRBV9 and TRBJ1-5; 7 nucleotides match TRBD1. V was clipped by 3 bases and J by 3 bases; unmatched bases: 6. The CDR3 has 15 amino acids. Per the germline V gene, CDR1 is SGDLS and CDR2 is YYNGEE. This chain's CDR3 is CASSAATGFNQPQHF. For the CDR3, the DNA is TGTGCCAGCAGCGCGGCGACAGGGTTCAATCAGCCCCAGCATTTT.

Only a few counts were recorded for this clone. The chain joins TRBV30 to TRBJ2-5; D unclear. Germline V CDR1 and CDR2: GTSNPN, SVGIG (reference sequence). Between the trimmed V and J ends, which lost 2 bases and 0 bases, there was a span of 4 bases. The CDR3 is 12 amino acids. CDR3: CAWSPNQETQYF. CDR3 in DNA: TGTGCCTGGAGTCCCAACCAAGAGACCCAGTACTTC. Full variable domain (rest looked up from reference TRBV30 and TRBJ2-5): SQTIHQWPATLVQPVGSPLSLECTVEGTSNPNLYWYRQAAGRGLQLLFYSVGIGQISSEVPQNLSASRPQDRQFILSSKKLLLSDSGFYLCAWSPNQETQYFGPGTRLLVL.

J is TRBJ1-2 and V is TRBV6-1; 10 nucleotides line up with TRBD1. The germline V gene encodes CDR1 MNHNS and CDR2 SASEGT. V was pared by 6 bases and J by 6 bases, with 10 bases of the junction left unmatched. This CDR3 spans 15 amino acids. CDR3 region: CASSQGTGDLNGYTF. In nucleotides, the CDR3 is TGTGCCAGCAGCCAAGGGACAGGGGACCTCAATGGCTACACCTTC.

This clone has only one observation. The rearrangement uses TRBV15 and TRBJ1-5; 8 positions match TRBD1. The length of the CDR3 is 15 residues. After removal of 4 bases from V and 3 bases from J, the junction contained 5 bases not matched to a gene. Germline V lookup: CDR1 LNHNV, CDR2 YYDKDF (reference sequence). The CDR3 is CATSKGQDYNQPQHF. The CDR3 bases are TGTGCCACCAGCAAGGGACAGGACTACAATCAGCCCCAGCATTTT.

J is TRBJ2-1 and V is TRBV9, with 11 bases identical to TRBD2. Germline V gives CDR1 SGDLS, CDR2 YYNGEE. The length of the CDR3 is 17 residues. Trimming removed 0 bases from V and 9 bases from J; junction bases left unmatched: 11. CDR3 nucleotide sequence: TGTGCCAGCAGCGTAGCTACAGGGCTAGCGGGAGGAAGTGAGCAGTTCTTC. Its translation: CASSVATGLAGGSEQFF.

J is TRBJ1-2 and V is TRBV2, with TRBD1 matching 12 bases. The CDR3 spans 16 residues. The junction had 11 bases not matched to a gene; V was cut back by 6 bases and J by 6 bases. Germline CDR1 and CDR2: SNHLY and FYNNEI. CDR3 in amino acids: CASSGGTGGGRDGYTF. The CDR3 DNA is TGTGCCAGCAGCGGGGGGACAGGGGGCGGCAGGGATGGCTACACCTTC.

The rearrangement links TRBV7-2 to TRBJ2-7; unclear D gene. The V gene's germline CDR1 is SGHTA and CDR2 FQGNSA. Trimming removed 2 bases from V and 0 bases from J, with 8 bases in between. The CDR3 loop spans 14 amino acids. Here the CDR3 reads CASSLTHSSYEQYF. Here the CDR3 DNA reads TGTGCCAGCAGCTTAACCCACAGCTCCTACGAGCAGTACTTC.

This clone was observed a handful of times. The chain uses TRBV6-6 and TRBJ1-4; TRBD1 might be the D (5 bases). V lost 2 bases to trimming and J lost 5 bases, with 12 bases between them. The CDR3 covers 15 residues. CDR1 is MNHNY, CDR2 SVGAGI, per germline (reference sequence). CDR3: CASSYTDRVNEKLFF. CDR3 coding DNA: TGTGCCAGCAGTTACACAGACAGAGTAAATGAAAAACTGTTTTTT.

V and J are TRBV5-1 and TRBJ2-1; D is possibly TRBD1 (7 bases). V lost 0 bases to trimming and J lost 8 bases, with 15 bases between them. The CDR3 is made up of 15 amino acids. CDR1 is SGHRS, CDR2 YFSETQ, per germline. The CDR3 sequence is CASSLGRQGLDEQFF. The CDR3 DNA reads TGCGCCAGCAGCTTGGGGCGACAGGGACTCGATGAGCAGTTCTTC.

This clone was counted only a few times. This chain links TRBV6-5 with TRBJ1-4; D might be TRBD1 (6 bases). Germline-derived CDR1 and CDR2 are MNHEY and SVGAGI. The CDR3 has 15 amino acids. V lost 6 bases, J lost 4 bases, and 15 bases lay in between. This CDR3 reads CASSHGGGNNEKLFF. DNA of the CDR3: TGTGCCAGCAGCCACGGCGGGGGCAATAATGAAAAACTGTTTTTT.

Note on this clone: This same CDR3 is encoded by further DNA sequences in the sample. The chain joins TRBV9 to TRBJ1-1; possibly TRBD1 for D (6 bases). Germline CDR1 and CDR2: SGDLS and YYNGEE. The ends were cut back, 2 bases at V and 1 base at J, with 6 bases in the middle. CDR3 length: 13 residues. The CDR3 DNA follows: TGTGCCAGCAGCGTGACAGGGAACACTGAAGCTTTCTTT. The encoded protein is CASSVTGNTEAFF.

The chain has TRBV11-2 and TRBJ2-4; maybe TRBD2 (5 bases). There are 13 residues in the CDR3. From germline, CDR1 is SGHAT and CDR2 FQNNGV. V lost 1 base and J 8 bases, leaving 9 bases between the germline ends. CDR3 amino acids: CASSLGGSDIQYF. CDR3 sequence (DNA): TGTGCCAGCAGCTTAGGAGGGTCGGACATTCAGTACTTC.

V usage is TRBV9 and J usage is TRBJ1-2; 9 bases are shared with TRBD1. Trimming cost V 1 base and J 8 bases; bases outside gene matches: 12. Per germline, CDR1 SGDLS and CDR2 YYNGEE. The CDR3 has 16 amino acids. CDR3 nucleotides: TGTGCCAGCAGCGTACGGGACAGGGTCTATACTGACGGCTACACCTTC. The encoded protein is CASSVRDRVYTDGYTF.

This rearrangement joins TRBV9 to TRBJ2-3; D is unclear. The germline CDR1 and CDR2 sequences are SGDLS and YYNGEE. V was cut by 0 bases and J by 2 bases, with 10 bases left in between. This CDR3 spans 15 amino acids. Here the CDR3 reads CASSVVGWHTDTQYF. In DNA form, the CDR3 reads TGTGCCAGCAGCGTAGTGGGCTGGCACACAGATACGCAGTATTTT.

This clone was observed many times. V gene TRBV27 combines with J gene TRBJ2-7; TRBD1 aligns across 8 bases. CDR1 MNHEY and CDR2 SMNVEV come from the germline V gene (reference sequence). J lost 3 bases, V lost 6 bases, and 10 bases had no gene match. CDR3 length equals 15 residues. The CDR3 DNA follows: TGTGCCAGCAGGAACAGGGGGGACCCATACTACGAGCAGTACTTC. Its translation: CASRNRGDPYYEQYF.

The CDR3 here is CASGEEQETQYF. DNA of the CDR3: TGCGCCAGCGGCGAGGAACAAGAGACCCAGTACTTC. The gene calls are TRBV5-1 and TRBJ2-5; D is uncertain. The V end lost 7 bases, the J end lost 2 bases, and 9 bases lay between the germline ends. Germline assignment: CDR1 SGHRS and CDR2 YFSETQ. The CDR3 is 12 amino acids. Drawing the rest from reference TRBV5-1 and TRBJ2-5, the complete variable domain is KAGVTQTPRYLIKTRGQQVTLSCSPISGHRSVSWYQQTPGQGLQFLFEYFSETQRNKGNFPGRFSGRQFSNSRSEMNVSTLELGDSALYLCASGEEQETQYFGPGTRLLVL.

The CDR3, as DNA: TGTGCCAGTAGTACCCGACTAGCGGGAGAAGGCTACGAGCAGTACTTC. Translating it yields CASSTRLAGEGYEQYF. The chain has TRBV19 and TRBJ2-7; 12 bases are a match to TRBD2. V shed 4 bases and J 3 bases; nucleotides not matched to a gene: 7. CDR1 LNHDA and CDR2 SQIVND come from the germline V gene (reference sequence). This CDR3 is built from 16 residues.

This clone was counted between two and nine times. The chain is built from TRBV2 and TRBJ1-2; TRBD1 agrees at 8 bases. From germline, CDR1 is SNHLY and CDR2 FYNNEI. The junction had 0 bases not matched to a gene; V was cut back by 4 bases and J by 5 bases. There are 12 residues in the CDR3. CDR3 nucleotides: TGTGCCAGCAGTGGGACAGGGTATGGCTACACCTTC. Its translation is CASSGTGYGYTF.

The CDR3 loop is CASSQGQSTDTQYF. The CDR3, as DNA: TGTGCCAGCAGTCAAGGACAGAGCACAGATACGCAGTATTTT. V usage is TRBV25-1 and J usage is TRBJ2-3, with D maybe TRBD1 (6 bases). The CDR3 loop spans 14 amino acids. Germline CDR1 MGHDK, CDR2 SYGVNS. Trimming removed 5 bases from V and 0 bases from J, with 9 bases in between.